This TCR beta chain originates from a study of beta chain features in type 1 diabetes (dated by TCRdb to the late 2010s). About the full investigation: Mean age, gender distribution, total cell number and subset yield were not different between patients and healthy donors. In the study, TCRB repertoires of sorted circulating CD4+ T cell subsets from recently diagnosed type 1 diabetes patients were compared with those of matched healthy donors. Naive and central memory subsets were obtained from all 28 donors, but regulatory and stem cell-like memory subsets were isolated from only 8 patients and roughly 8 healthy donors. A total of just under 110,000,000 sorted cells were examined across all samples, and RNA yield correlated strongly with the number of cells per subset. The study at large found these results: Because cDNA was sequenced instead of genomic DNA, highly expressing activated cells could be over-represented, though the groups showed no difference in activation or CD3 levels. Because small numbers of individuals were included in the HLA sub-analyses, any influence of HLA type on TCRB rearrangement was left unresolved. The naive, central memory and regulatory TCRB repertoires appeared to resemble one another more closely among patients than among healthy donors. PCR might favor shorter templates, but patient and control samples were amplified and corrected together, so any skew would affect both groups equally. Patients with type 1 diabetes made fewer insertions and deleted more nucleotides at VDJ recombination sites, implying thymic rearrangement abnormalities. A moderate but significant shortening of TCRB CDR3 length was observed in type 1 diabetes patients in all four CD4+ subsets.

V and J lose 5 bases and 5 bases, and a span of 12 bases separates them. The germline V gene encodes CDR1 SGHTA and CDR2 FQGNSA. The CDR3, from cysteine to phenylalanine, totals 13 residues. CDR3 DNA is the only sequence kept; it has 39 bases, read in frame from the first base. From each donor, a single peripheral blood sample of about 116 mL on average was drawn into heparinised tubes. A BD FACSAria II was used to sort naive, central memory, regulatory and stem cell-like memory CD4+ T cells with a panel that included CD45RO, CCR7, CD25, CD127, CD95 and CD27. Purity was above 98% for every sorted population. Right away, PBMCs were isolated by Lymphoprep density gradient centrifugation and were stained directly, with no culture step. So that batch effects would be minimized, each experiment stained and sorted samples in pairs, pairing one healthy donor with one patient. All of the isolated RNA was reverse transcribed with the High Capacity cDNA Reverse Transcription Kit, so expressed TCRB transcripts were sequenced. Naive, central memory and regulatory T cell samples underwent deep immunoSEQ sequencing, averaging about 3.57 million total reads per sample. Sorted cells were lysed in RLT buffer and RNA was extracted with DNase-treated RNeasy Micro or Mini kits, depending on cell number. Each cell subset was processed on its own to prevent cross-contamination, while patient and healthy donor samples were processed together. The immunoSEQ multiplex PCR was used to amplify TCRB sequences from cDNA, yielding 87-bp fragments that span the CDR3 region. Sequencing of the amplicons was done on the Illumina HiSeq platform. In the source study's methods: Synthetic template baselines were used to correct PCR bias computationally, reads within Hamming distance 2 were collapsed together, and singletons that could not be merged were discarded. Reads were aligned against IMGT to assign V, D and J genes, CDR3 length and insertions or deletions at six rearrangement sites. Within each subset, clonotype counts were normalized to the number of sorted cells before true diversity and Gini coefficients were calculated with the tcR R package. Repertoire sharing was quantified using the overlap coefficient calculated on TCRB nucleotide sequences. Out-of-frame TCRB sequences from naive cells were analyzed as a proxy for the pre-selection repertoire. Imported from immuneACCESS, the table was reduced by TCRdb to in-frame sequences with V and J called. These copies leave out some clones; in studies compared against another copy, an unresolved V gene accounts for under half, and the cause of the remainder is not known. Clone size and V and J calls were adopted from that table, with D and trimming inferred from the DNA. The sample profile shows a few hundred thousand clones; roughly 12% of them were found once. Under 0.02% of the sample rests with the top ten.

As to this clone: The antigen it recognizes is unknown. Base-call qualities are not available, and no considerably larger clone is one nucleotide away.

The TCR was taken from a young man in good health. The material sequenced was naive CD4+ T cells from blood. The sample's cell subset or site, from its label and the paper: true naive CD4+ T cells. This chain is built from TRBV7-2 and TRBJ1-1; the D region possibly corresponds to TRBD1 (6 bases align). The bases read TGTGCCAGCAGCAAAGGGGGTTTGACTGAAGCTTTCTTT. The resulting protein is CASSKGGLTEAFF. When the CDR3 is completed using the reference TRBV7-2 and TRBJ1-1 genes on either side, the full variable domain is GAGVSQSPSNKVTEKGKDVELRCDPISGHTALYWYRQSLGQGLEFLIYFQGNSAPDKSGLPSDRFSAERTGGSVSTLTIQRTQQEDSAVYLCASSKGGLTEAFFGQGTRLTVV.